This T cell receptor (beta chain) was captured in a study of blood T cell repertoires in COVID-19 (TCRdb year 2020). Some background on the complete study: Samples from collaborators originated in the United States, Italy and Spain and spanned both the acute and convalescent phases of COVID-19. The prospective study material was composed of cDNA or gDNA derived from T cells, B-cell-depleted T cells, or PBMCs. Deeply sampled blood TCRbeta repertoires from subjects exposed to, actively infected with, or recovered from COVID-19 were included in the dataset. The repertoires were made available in a free public database intended to serve as a resource for research on the immune response to SARS-CoV-2. Samples came from the ongoing ImmuneRACE study (first 160 participants) plus 1,254 subjects from 6 global collaborators. The sample metadata nearly always contained a de-identified subject ID, COVID-19 status, age in years and sex. Where available, HLA class I and class II types were taken from metadata supplied by the sample provider and were not determined by assay-based typing.

The collaborating institutions used their own protocols to collect whole blood in K2EDTA tubes. Collaborator samples were shipped for TCRbeta analysis as frozen whole blood, isolated PBMCs, or DNA extracted from either sample type. The full study reports these points: How much clinical and demographic metadata was included differed by source and by participant, and the metadata was provided uncurated.

Relative to germline, V is 3 bases shorter and J is 3 bases shorter, with 6 bases between their ends. CDR1 and CDR2 are drawn from the germline V gene: SQVTM, ANQGSEA. The CDR3 starts with the cysteine, ends with the phenylalanine, and has 12 residues. Kept here is only the CDR3 DNA, which spans 36 bases and is read in frame from base 1. Notes on this clone: What antigen it recognizes has not been identified. No much larger clone is present one base from it, and per-base qualities are unavailable.

TCRbeta CDR3 regions were amplified from genomic DNA by means of the immunoSEQ Assay, a bias-controlled multiplex PCR. Processing in the source paper ran as follows. Within the assay, amplification of reference gene primers was used to estimate how many nucleated cells each sample contained. To quantify the absolute abundance of each unique TCRbeta CDR3 rearrangement, sequence reads were collapsed and filtered. For each sample, productive Simpson clonality was calculated as the square root of Simpson's diversity index over productive rearrangements. TCRdb took this table from immuneACCESS and kept in-frame rearrangements with V and J called. Such tables lack part of the clones; where checked against another copy, unresolved V genes explain under half of the gap, and the rest is unexplained. V and J calls and clone size are copied from that table; D and trimming were computed from the DNA. This sample comprises about 270,000 clones, less than 90% of them detected only once. The ten largest clones capture more than 10% of the sample.

The TCR was taken from a human donor in a cohort sampled during active COVID-19. Sequenced: peripheral blood. The rearrangement joined TRBV29-1 to TRBJ1-3, with the D gene not confidently named. The CDR3 protein is CSVDGDGNTIYF. At the DNA level, the sequence is TGCAGCGTTGACGGGGATGGAAACACCATATATTTT. This CDR3, with the reference TRBV29-1 and TRBJ1-3 proteins standing in past its ends, gives the full variable domain SAVISQKPSRDICQRGTSLTIQCQVDSQVTMMFWYRQQPGQSLTLIATANQGSEATYESGFVIDKFPISRPNLTFSTLTVSNMSPEDSSIYLCSVDGDGNTIYFGEGSWLTVV.